The 13 T cell receptor beta chains below all came from one sample that was sequenced in a study of T cell changes during pregnancy in multiple sclerosis. Assay used: immunoSEQ multiplex PCR; TCRdb lists only in-frame clones, some missing. The data contain 65,000 to 75,000 clones, almost 95% of them singletons. Sequencing used CD8+ T cells from peripheral blood mononuclear cells, obtained in the third trimester of pregnancy. These TCRs come from a female donor in good health, enrolled as a control in a pregnancy study.

V is TRBV7-2 and J is TRBJ2-3; 8 bases are shared with TRBD1. V dropped 3 bases and J dropped 5; count of bases not matched to a gene: 4. The CDR3 is 14 residues long. Looked up from germline, CDR1 is SGHTA and CDR2 is FQGNSA. The DNA of the CDR3 is TGTGCCAGCAGCTTCAGGGGGCTAGGAGATACGCAGTATTTT. Protein product: CASSFRGLGDTQYF.

This clone was seen a single time. The chain carries TRBV27 and TRBJ1-5, with D tentatively TRBD1 (6 bases). Germline lookup yields CDR1 MNHEY and CDR2 SMNVEV (reference sequence). Trimming left V 6 bases short and J 2 bases short, with 8 bases between. CDR3 size: 13 residues. The CDR3 here is CASSWTGNQPQHF. CDR3 bases: TGTGCCAGCAGCTGGACAGGCAATCAGCCCCAGCATTTT.

The rearrangement links TRBV29-1 to TRBJ2-5, with D possibly TRBD1 on 6 matching bases. Germline CDR1 is SQVTM and CDR2 is ANQGSEA. V was cut by 0 bases and J by 5 bases, with 22 bases left in between. This CDR3 is built from 17 residues. The chain's CDR3 is CSVEDEADRGPRETQYF. In DNA, the CDR3 is TGCAGCGTTGAAGACGAGGCGGACAGAGGTCCTCGGGAGACCCAGTACTTC. Filled out from reference TRBV29-1 and TRBJ2-5, the complete variable domain reads SAVISQKPSRDICQRGTSLTIQCQVDSQVTMMFWYRQQPGQSLTLIATANQGSEATYESGFVIDKFPISRPNLTFSTLTVSNMSPEDSSIYLCSVEDEADRGPRETQYFGPGTRLLVL.

CDR3 in DNA: TGTGCCAGCAGCTCGGACGGAGGCTCTGGGGCCAACGTCCTGACTTTC. It codes for CASSSDGGSGANVLTF. V and J are TRBV7-3 and TRBJ2-6, with D perhaps matching TRBD2 (5 bases). The germline gives CDR1 SGHTA, CDR2 FQGTGA. The CDR3 is 16 amino acids. Trimming took off 4 bases at V and 0 bases at J, with 10 bases between the two ends.

The chain recombines TRBV9 with TRBJ1-6; tentatively, D is TRBD1 (5 bases). The CDR3 runs 15 residues. Germline CDR1 SGDLS, CDR2 YYNGEE. Trimming shortened V by 2 bases and J by 3 bases, and 9 bases separated the two germline ends. In DNA form, the CDR3 reads TGTGCCAGCAGCGTGGCGGGGGACTATAATTCACCCCTCCACTTT. This codes for CASSVAGDYNSPLHF.

V and J are TRBV5-6 and TRBJ1-1; 7 positions match TRBD1. CDR1 is SGHDT, CDR2 YYEEEE, per germline. This CDR3 is built from 14 residues. With 6 bases clipped from V and 1 base from J, the junction kept 6 bases outside the gene matches. CDR3 residues: CASILQGGNTEAFF. CDR3 bases: TGTGCCAGCATCCTTCAGGGGGGGAACACTGAAGCTTTCTTT.

The chain links TRBV4-3 to TRBJ2-1; D perhaps matches TRBD2 (7 bases). Germline V CDR1 and CDR2: LGHNA, YSLEER. The CDR3 has 14 amino acids. V gave up 8 bases and J gave up 3 bases, with 14 bases separating them. CDR3 nucleotides: TGCGCCAGCGGGGGGGCCCTTGACTACAATGAGCAGTTCTTC. This encodes CASGGALDYNEQFF.

V gene TRBV7-9 combines with J gene TRBJ1-2; TRBD1 might be the D (6 bases). The germline V gene encodes CDR1 SEHNR and CDR2 FQNEAQ (reference sequence). V was clipped by 5 bases and J by 4 bases, with 20 bases between them. This CDR3 comprises 16 residues. The CDR3 reads CASSPRGGAHSYGYTF. The CDR3 region has the DNA TGTGCCAGCAGCCCTCGGGGGGGGGCGCATAGCTATGGCTACACCTTC.

The chain is built from TRBV29-1 and TRBJ2-1, with TRBD1 matching 7 bases. The CDR3 spans 15 residues. Germline V gene sequence: CDR1 SQVTM, CDR2 ANQGSEA. V was pared by 4 bases and J by 0 bases, with 6 bases of the junction left unmatched. The CDR3 nucleotides read TGCAGCGTTGTCGTCACAGGGGCCTCCTACAATGAGCAGTTCTTC. Translating gives CSVVVTGASYNEQFF.

The rearrangement joins TRBV19 to TRBJ1-1, with 9 bases aligning to TRBD1. This CDR3 has 16 residues. Germline-derived CDR1 and CDR2 are LNHDA and SQIVND (reference sequence). V trimming: 3 bases; J trimming: 1 base; junction bases outside the gene matches: 6. The chain's CDR3 is CASSMDRDRANTEAFF. CDR3 coding DNA: TGTGCCAGTAGTATGGACCGGGACAGGGCGAACACTGAAGCTTTCTTT.

This clone showed up just once. The chain has TRBV19 and TRBJ1-1; D unresolved. CDR3 length: 14 residues. Trimming cost V 7 bases and J 3 bases, with 15 bases left between them. CDR1 is LNHDA, CDR2 SQIVND, per germline (reference sequence). This chain's CDR3 is CASTIGRVYTEAFF. CDR3 DNA sequence: TGTGCCAGTACCATAGGGCGGGTTTACACTGAAGCTTTCTTT. Variable domain in full (rest from reference TRBV19 and TRBJ1-1): DGGITQSPKYLFRKEGQNVTLSCEQNLNHDAMYWYRQDPGQGLRLIYYSQIVNDFQKGDIAEGYSVSREKKESFPLTVTSAQKNPTAFYLCASTIGRVYTEAFFGQGTRLTVV.

The chain has TRBV7-6 and TRBJ2-3, with a weak D call TRBD2 (7 bases). Germline V gives CDR1 SGHVS, CDR2 FNYEAQ. This CDR3 is 15 amino acids long. The germline V and J ends were trimmed by 0 bases and 5 bases, with 12 bases remaining between them. CDR3 DNA: TGTGCCAGCAGCTTAGCGGGGGGGGCGGTAGATACGCAGTATTTT. Translating it yields CASSLAGGAVDTQYF.

The chain has TRBV5-4 and TRBJ2-3; TRBD2 matches 9 bases. Germline trimming cut 4 bases from V and 4 bases from J; bases unmatched to any gene: 7. The germline CDR1 and CDR2 sequences are SGHNT and YYREEE (reference sequence). The CDR3 has 15 residues. CDR3 sequence reads: CASSLGGGASDTQYF. CDR3 DNA: TGTGCCAGCAGCCTGGGCGGGGGGGCCTCAGATACGCAGTATTTT.